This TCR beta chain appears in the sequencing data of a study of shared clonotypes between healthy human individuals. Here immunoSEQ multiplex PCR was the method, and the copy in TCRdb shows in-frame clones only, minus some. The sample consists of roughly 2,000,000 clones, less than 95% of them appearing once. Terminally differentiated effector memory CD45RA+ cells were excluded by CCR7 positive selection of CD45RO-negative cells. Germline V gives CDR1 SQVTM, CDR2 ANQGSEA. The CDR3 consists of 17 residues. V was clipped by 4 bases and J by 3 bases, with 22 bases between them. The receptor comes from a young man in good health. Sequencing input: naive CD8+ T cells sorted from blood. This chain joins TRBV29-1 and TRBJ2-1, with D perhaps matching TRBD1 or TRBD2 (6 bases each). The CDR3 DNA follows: TGCAGCGTTGTCGGCGGACCGACTAGGGGGGTCTACAATGAGCAGTTCTTC. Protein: CSVVGGPTRGVYNEQFF.